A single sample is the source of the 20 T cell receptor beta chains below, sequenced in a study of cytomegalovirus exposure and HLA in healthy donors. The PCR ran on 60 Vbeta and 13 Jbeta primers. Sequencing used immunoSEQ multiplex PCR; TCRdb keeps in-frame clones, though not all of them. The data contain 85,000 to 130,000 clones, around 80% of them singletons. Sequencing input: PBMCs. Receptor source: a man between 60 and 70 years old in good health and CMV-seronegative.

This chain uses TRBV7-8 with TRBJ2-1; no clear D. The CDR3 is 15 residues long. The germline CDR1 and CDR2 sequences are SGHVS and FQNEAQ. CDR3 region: CAVAGVEISSSEQFF. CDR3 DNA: TGTGCGGTTGCTGGAGTAGAGATCTCTTCTAGTGAGCAGTTCTTC.

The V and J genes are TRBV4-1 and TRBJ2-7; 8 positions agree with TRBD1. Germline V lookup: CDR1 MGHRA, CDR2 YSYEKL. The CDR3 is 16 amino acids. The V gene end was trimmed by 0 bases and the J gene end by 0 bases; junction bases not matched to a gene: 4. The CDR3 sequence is CASSQDPQGASYEQYF. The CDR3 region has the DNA TGCGCCAGCAGCCAAGATCCCCAGGGGGCCTCCTACGAGCAGTACTTC.

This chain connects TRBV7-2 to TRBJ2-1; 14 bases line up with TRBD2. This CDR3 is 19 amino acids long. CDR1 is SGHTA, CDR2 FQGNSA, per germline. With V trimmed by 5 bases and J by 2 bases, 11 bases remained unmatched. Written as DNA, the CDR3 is TGTGCCAGCAGCCCCAAAGTGGGGACTAGCGGGGGACCCTACAATGAGCAGTTCTTC. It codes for CASSPKVGTSGGPYNEQFF.

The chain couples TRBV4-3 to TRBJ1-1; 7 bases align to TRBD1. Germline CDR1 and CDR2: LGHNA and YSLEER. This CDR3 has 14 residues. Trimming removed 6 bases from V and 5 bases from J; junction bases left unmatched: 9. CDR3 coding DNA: TGCGCCAGCAGTCAGACAGGGAGTGGAACTGAAGCTTTCTTT. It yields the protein CASSQTGSGTEAFF.

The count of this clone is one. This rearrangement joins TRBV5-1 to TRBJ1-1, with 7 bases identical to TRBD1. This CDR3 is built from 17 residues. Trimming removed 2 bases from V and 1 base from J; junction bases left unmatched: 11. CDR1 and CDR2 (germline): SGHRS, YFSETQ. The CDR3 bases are TGCGCCAGCAGCTTCGCTCAGGGGGAATCGGGGAACACTGAAGCTTTCTTT. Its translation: CASSFAQGESGNTEAFF.

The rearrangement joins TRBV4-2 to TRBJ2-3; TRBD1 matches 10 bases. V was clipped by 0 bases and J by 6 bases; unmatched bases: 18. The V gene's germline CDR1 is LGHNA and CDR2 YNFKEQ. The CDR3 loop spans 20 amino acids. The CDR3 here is CASSQDPRPPDRGHVDTQYF. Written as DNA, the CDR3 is TGTGCCAGCAGCCAAGACCCCCGGCCACCCGACAGGGGGCACGTGGATACGCAGTATTTT.

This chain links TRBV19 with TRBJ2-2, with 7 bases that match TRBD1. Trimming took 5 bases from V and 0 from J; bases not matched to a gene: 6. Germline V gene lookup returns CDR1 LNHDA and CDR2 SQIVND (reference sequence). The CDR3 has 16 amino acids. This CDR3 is CASSARTGTNTGELFF. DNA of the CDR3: TGTGCCAGTAGTGCAAGGACAGGTACGAACACCGGGGAGCTGTTTTTT. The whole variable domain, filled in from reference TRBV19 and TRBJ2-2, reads DGGITQSPKYLFRKEGQNVTLSCEQNLNHDAMYWYRQDPGQGLRLIYYSQIVNDFQKGDIAEGYSVSREKKESFPLTVTSAQKNPTAFYLCASSARTGTNTGELFFGEGSRLTVL.

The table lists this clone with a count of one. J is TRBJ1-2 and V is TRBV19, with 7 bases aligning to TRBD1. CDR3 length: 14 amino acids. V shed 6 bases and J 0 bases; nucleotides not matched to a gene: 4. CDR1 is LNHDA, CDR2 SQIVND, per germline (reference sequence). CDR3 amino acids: CASRRDSSNYGYTF. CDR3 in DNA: TGTGCCAGTAGGCGGGACAGCTCTAACTATGGCTACACCTTC.

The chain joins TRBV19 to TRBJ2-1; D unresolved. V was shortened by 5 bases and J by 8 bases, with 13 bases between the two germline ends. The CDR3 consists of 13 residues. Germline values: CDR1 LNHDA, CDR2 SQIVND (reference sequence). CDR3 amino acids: CASSGQAFDEQFF. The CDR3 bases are TGTGCCAGTAGTGGCCAAGCGTTCGATGAGCAGTTCTTC.

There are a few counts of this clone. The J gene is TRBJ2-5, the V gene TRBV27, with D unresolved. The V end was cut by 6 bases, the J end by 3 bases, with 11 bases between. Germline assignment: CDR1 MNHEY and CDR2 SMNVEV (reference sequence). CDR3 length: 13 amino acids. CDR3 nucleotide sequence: TGTGCCAGCAGGAAAAGCAAGAAAGAGACCCAGTACTTC. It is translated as CASRKSKKETQYF.

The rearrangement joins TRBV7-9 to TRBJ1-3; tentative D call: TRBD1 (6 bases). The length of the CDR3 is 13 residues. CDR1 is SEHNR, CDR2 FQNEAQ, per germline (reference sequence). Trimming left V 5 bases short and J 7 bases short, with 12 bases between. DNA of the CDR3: TGTGCCAGCAGCCCAGAGGGGGGGAACACCATATATTTT. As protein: CASSPEGGNTIYF.

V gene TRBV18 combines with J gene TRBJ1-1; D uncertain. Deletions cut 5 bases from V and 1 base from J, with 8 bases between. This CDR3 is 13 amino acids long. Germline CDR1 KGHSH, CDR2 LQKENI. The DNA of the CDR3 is TGTGCCAGCTCATCATCTACGAACACTGAAGCTTTCTTT. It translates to CASSSSTNTEAFF.

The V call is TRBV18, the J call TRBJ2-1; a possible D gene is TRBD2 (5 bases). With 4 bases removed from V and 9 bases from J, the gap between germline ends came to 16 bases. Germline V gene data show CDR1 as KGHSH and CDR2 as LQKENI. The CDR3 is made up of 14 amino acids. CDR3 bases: TGTGCCAGCTCACAGAGTTTGGGAGCGGCTGAGCAGTTCTTC. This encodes CASSQSLGAAEQFF.

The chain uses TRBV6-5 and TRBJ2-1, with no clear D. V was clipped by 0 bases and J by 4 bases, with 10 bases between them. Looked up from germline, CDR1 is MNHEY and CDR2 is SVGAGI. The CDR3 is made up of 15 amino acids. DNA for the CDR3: TGTGCCAGCAGTTACTCCCGGTCTACTTACAATGAGCAGTTCTTC. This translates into CASSYSRSTYNEQFF.

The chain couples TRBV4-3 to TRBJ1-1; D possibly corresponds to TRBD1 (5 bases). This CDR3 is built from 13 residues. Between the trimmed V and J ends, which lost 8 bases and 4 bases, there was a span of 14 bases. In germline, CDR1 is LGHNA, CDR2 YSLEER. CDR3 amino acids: CASRSGGTTEAFF. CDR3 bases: TGCGCCAGCCGGTCCGGGGGGACCACTGAAGCTTTCTTT.

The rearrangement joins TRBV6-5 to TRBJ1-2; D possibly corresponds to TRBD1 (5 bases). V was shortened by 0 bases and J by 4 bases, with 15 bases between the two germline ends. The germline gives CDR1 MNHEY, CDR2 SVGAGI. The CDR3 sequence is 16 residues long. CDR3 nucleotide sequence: TGTGCCAGCAGTTACTCAAGAACAGGAACTACCTATGGCTACACCTTC. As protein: CASSYSRTGTTYGYTF.

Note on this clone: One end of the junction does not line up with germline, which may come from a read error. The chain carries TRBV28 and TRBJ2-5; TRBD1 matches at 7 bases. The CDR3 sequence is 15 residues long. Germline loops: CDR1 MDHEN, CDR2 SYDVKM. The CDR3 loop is CASTLHRGMVETQYF. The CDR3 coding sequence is TGTGCCAGCACTTTACACAGGGGAATGGTGGAGACCCAGTACTTC. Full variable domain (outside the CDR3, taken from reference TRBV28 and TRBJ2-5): DVKVTQSSRYLVKRTGEKVFLECVQDMDHENMFWYRQDPGLGLRLIYFSYDVKMKEKGDIPEGYSVSREKKERFSLILESASTNQTSMYLCASTLHRGMVETQYFGPGTRLLVL.

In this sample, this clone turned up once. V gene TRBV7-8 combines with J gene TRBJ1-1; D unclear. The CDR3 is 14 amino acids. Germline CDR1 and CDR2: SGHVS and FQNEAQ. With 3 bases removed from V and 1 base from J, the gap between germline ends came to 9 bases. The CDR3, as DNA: TGTGCCAGCAGCTTTACTGAGGCGAACACTGAAGCTTTCTTT. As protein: CASSFTEANTEAFF.

The DNA of the CDR3 is TGTGCCAGCAGCTTGAGTGTCGGGACAGGGAACACAGATACGCAGTATTTT. Residues: CASSLSVGTGNTDTQYF. The chain uses TRBV5-4 and TRBJ2-3; 9 bases align to TRBD1. Germline V gene sequence: CDR1 SGHNT, CDR2 YYREEE (reference sequence). The V and J ends lost 1 base and 2 bases, in that order; junction bases with no gene match: 8. The CDR3 contains 17 residues.

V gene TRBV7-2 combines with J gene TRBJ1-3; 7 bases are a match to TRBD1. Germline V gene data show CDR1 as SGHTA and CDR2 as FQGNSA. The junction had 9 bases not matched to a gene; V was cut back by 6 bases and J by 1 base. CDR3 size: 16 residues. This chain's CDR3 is CASSYTGALSGNTIYF. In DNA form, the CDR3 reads TGTGCCAGCAGTTACACAGGGGCCCTTTCTGGAAACACCATATATTTT.